The 24 T cell receptor beta chains in this list originate from one sample, sequenced in a study of blood T cell repertoires in COVID-19. Sequencing was performed with immunoSEQ multiplex PCR; in TCRdb, only in-frame clones are kept and a portion is missing. The data show 360,000 or so clones, 80% to 85% seen once. The specimen was PBMCs or T cells enriched from blood (not recorded which). The receptors originated from a woman between 50 and 59 years old who had recovered from COVID-19.

The chain couples TRBV6-1 to TRBJ1-5; D is uncertain. With 1 base removed from V and 1 base from J, the gap between germline ends came to 8 bases. This CDR3 is 15 amino acids long. Per the germline V gene, CDR1 is MNHNS and CDR2 is SASEGT. CDR3 amino acids: CASSEVQWSNQPQHF. CDR3 bases: TGTGCCAGCAGTGAAGTTCAGTGGAGCAATCAGCCCCAGCATTTT.

The rearrangement links TRBV19 to TRBJ1-1; 8 nucleotides line up with TRBD1. There are 15 residues in the CDR3. The ends lost 7 bases at V and 4 bases at J; junction bases unmatched: 11. Germline CDR1 is LNHDA and CDR2 is SQIVND (reference sequence). In DNA form, the CDR3 reads TGTGCCAGTACCATGCGGACAGGGAGGGTCACTGAAGCTTTCTTT. Residues: CASTMRTGRVTEAFF.

As DNA, the CDR3 is TGTGCCTACTCCAAAGTGTCTGGCTACACCTTC. Protein: CAYSKVSGYTF. The genes are TRBV30 and TRBJ1-2; no clear D gene. The CDR3 extends over 11 amino acids. Trimming left V 7 bases short and J 7 bases short, with 13 bases between. CDR1 and CDR2 (germline): GTSNPN, SVGIG (reference sequence).

J is TRBJ2-3 and V is TRBV9, with 7 bases fitting TRBD2. The CDR3 covers 15 residues. J lost 5 bases, V lost 0 bases, and 6 bases had no gene match. CDR1 SGDLS and CDR2 YYNGEE come from the germline V gene. This CDR3 reads CASSVGLAGEDTQYF. Written as DNA, the CDR3 is TGTGCCAGCAGCGTAGGACTCGCGGGAGAAGATACGCAGTATTTT.

This chain connects TRBV9 to TRBJ1-2, with D tentatively TRBD1 (6 bases). Germline CDR1 reads SGDLS; CDR2 reads YYNGEE. With 4 bases removed from V and 8 bases from J, the gap between germline ends came to 27 bases. The CDR3 has 17 residues. The CDR3 sequence: CASSNGQSPGFIGGYTF. The CDR3 bases are TGTGCCAGCAGCAATGGACAGTCCCCTGGTTTTATAGGCGGCTACACCTTC.

This rearrangement joins TRBV19 to TRBJ1-6; D unresolved. This CDR3 comprises 16 residues. The germline gives CDR1 LNHDA, CDR2 SQIVND (reference sequence). V dropped 2 bases and J dropped 6 bases, with 14 bases sitting between them. The CDR3 reads CASSISVNRVNSPLHF. The DNA for the CDR3 is TGTGCCAGTAGTATATCTGTTAACCGCGTTAATTCACCCCTCCACTTT.

The chain links TRBV5-1 to TRBJ1-1; perhaps TRBD1 as D (6 bases). V was cut by 1 base and J by 5 bases, with 9 bases left in between. This CDR3 is 13 amino acids long. Germline assignment: CDR1 SGHRS and CDR2 YFSETQ. The CDR3 is CASSLSGETEAFF. In DNA form, the CDR3 reads TGCGCCAGCAGCTTGTCAGGGGAGACTGAAGCTTTCTTT.

The chain employs TRBV29-1 and TRBJ1-3, with 8 positions matching TRBD1. Germline CDR1 and CDR2: SQVTM and ANQGSEA. The J segment lost 0 bases and the V segment lost 4 bases, leaving 8 bases of the junction unmatched. This CDR3 has 16 residues. The CDR3 sequence is CSVVDQGAPSGNTIYF. CDR3 bases: TGCAGCGTTGTTGACCAGGGGGCTCCCTCTGGAAACACCATATATTTT. Full variable domain (rest looked up from reference TRBV29-1 and TRBJ1-3): SAVISQKPSRDICQRGTSLTIQCQVDSQVTMMFWYRQQPGQSLTLIATANQGSEATYESGFVIDKFPISRPNLTFSTLTVSNMSPEDSSIYLCSVVDQGAPSGNTIYFGEGSWLTVV.

This sequence joins TRBV7-9 and TRBJ1-2, with D perhaps TRBD1 (6 bases). V was shortened by 4 bases and J by 5 bases, with 17 bases between the two germline ends. In germline, CDR1 is SEHNR, CDR2 FQNEAQ (reference sequence). The CDR3 has 15 residues. The DNA of the CDR3 is TGTGCCAGCAGCTCCCAAGTCGGGACACCGTATGGCTACACCTTC. This sequence encodes CASSSQVGTPYGYTF.

The J gene is TRBJ1-2, the V gene TRBV7-3, with 7 bases matching TRBD1. CDR1 is SGHTA and CDR2 is FQGTGA in the germline V gene. The CDR3 length is 15 residues. J gave up 6 bases and V 2 bases, and 9 bases lay outside the gene matches. CDR3 coding DNA: TGTGCCAGCAGCTTAGAGCCCGGGACAGTCAATGGCTACACCTTC. Translation: CASSLEPGTVNGYTF.

The chain uses TRBV4-1 and TRBJ2-5; no reliable D call. Germline CDR1 reads MGHRA; CDR2 reads YSYEKL. The CDR3 spans 13 residues. Deletions cut 5 bases from V and 0 bases from J, with 7 bases between. CDR3 loop: CASSSLYQETQYF. The CDR3 nucleotides read TGCGCCAGCAGCTCACTGTACCAAGAGACCCAGTACTTC.

This rearrangement joins TRBV6-1 to TRBJ1-6, with a weak D call TRBD1 (5 bases). The CDR3 extends over 15 amino acids. CDR1 and CDR2 (germline): MNHNS, SASEGT. V was shortened by 2 bases and J by 5 bases, with 10 bases between the two germline ends. CDR3 residues: CASSEWGSNNSPLHF. In DNA form, the CDR3 reads TGTGCCAGCAGTGAATGGGGCAGCAATAATTCACCCCTCCACTTT.

The chain has TRBV6-5 and TRBJ2-1, with TRBD2 identical over 8 bases. The germline V gene encodes CDR1 MNHEY and CDR2 SVGAGI. V shed 2 bases and J 5 bases; nucleotides not matched to a gene: 8. This CDR3 comprises 16 residues. In nucleotides, the CDR3 is TGTGCCAGCAGTTACGCCGGGGGGGGGCCGAACAATGAGCAGTTCTTC. Translating it yields CASSYAGGGPNNEQFF.

The sample holds one count of this clone. This CDR3 reads CASRLDGGPGELFF. The CDR3 bases are TGTGCCAGCAGGTTGGACGGGGGACCCGGGGAGCTGTTTTTT. This chain links TRBV7-2 with TRBJ2-2, with D possibly matching TRBD2 (6 bases). This CDR3 comprises 14 residues. V shed 6 bases and J shed 6 bases, with 14 bases lying between them. CDR1 and CDR2 from the germline V gene are SGHTA and FQGNSA.

The rearrangement uses TRBV18 and TRBJ1-1; 9 nucleotides align to TRBD1. Germline CDR1 is KGHSH and CDR2 is LQKENI. V lost 4 bases and J lost 9; bases outside the gene matches: 6. The CDR3 spans 13 residues. CDR3 DNA sequence: TGTGCCAGCTCACTTTCCGGGACAGGGCAAGCTTTCTTT. This gives the protein CASSLSGTGQAFF.

In this sample, this clone turned up once. The chain is built from TRBV30 and TRBJ1-4; D remains unclear. V lost 2 bases and J 7 bases, leaving 17 bases between the germline ends. The CDR3 spans 15 residues. Per the germline V gene, CDR1 is GTSNPN and CDR2 is SVGIG (reference sequence). For the CDR3, the DNA is TGTGCCTGGAGTCCCGATCCTTCTGGGAGTGAAAAACTGTTTTTT. Translated, it gives CAWSPDPSGSEKLFF.

The chain uses TRBV4-3 and TRBJ2-3; 8 nucleotides agree with TRBD1. This CDR3 has 15 amino acids. The germline V gene encodes CDR1 LGHNA and CDR2 YSLEER. The J segment lost 0 bases and the V segment lost 4 bases, leaving 3 bases of the junction unmatched. As DNA, the CDR3 is TGCGCCAGCAGCCTCGGACAGGGAAGCACAGATACGCAGTATTTT. It encodes CASSLGQGSTDTQYF.

The chain recombines TRBV5-6 with TRBJ2-1, with D hard to call. Trimming took 4 bases from V and 0 from J, leaving 11 bases between them. Germline values: CDR1 SGHDT, CDR2 YYEEEE. This CDR3 comprises 15 residues. The DNA of the CDR3 is TGTGCCAGCAGCGCTATAGAGAGCTCCTACAATGAGCAGTTCTTC. This encodes CASSAIESSYNEQFF.

This clone was seen a handful of times. The rearrangement uses TRBV27 and TRBJ1-5, with no clear D. The V end was cut by 5 bases, the J end by 0 bases, with 8 bases between. Germline V gene data show CDR1 as MNHEY and CDR2 as SMNVEV (reference sequence). CDR3 length: 14 amino acids. The CDR3 DNA follows: TGTGCCAGCAGTCCCTACTATAGCAATCAGCCCCAGCATTTT. Its translation: CASSPYYSNQPQHF.

This clone was seen more than once but under ten times. A junction end diverges from the germline sequence, so it may reflect a read error. The chain combines TRBV13 with TRBJ1-1; possibly TRBD1 for D (5 bases). This CDR3 spans 15 amino acids. From germline, CDR1 is PRHDT and CDR2 FYEKMQ (reference sequence). CDR3 sequence reads: CASRGTGLANPEAFF. The CDR3 DNA follows: TGTGCCAGCAGGGGCACGGGACTCGCGAACCCTGAAGCTTTCTTT.

The gene calls are TRBV4-2 and TRBJ1-4, with TRBD1 matching over 9 bases. The CDR3 contains 16 residues. Germline CDR1 and CDR2: LGHNA and YNFKEQ. V was pared by 1 base and J by 7 bases, with 7 bases of the junction left unmatched. The CDR3 sequence: CASSQGGQGRGEKLFF. DNA for the CDR3: TGTGCCAGCAGCCAAGGGGGACAGGGTAGGGGTGAAAAACTGTTTTTT.

The chain links TRBV29-1 to TRBJ2-7; tentatively, D is TRBD1 (7 bases). Germline V gene data show CDR1 as SQVTM and CDR2 as ANQGSEA. Between the trimmed V and J ends, which lost 4 bases and 4 bases, there was a span of 14 bases. The CDR3 totals 13 residues. CDR3 DNA: TGCAGCGTTGTCCAACAGGGGAGGTACGAGCAGTACTTC. It specifies CSVVQQGRYEQYF.

The V and J genes are TRBV15 and TRBJ2-3, with 13 bases aligning to TRBD2. V shed 5 bases and J 2 bases; nucleotides not matched to a gene: 4. Germline assignment: CDR1 LNHNV and CDR2 YYDKDF (reference sequence). The CDR3 contains 16 residues. The CDR3 DNA follows: TGTGCCACCAGCTCGGGACTAGCGGGAATCACAGATACGCAGTATTTT. Translation gives CATSSGLAGITDTQYF.

The chain joins TRBV6-2 or TRBV6-3 to TRBJ2-1; the D gene is possibly TRBD2 (6 bases). The CDR3 runs to 18 residues. Germline V gene data show CDR1 as MNHEY and CDR2 as SVGEGT. Between the trimmed V and J ends, which lost 2 bases and 6 bases, there was a span of 23 bases. CDR3 nucleotides: TGTGCCAGCAGTTACCCGACTAGTTTAAGGGGATTTTCCAATGAGCAGTTCTTC. This encodes CASSYPTSLRGFSNEQFF.